These T cell receptor beta chains were read from a single sample in a study of CD8+CD57+ T cells in acquired aplastic anemia. Each CDR3 protein is one row after TCRdb ran MiXCR on the reads. Among approximately 190,000 distinct CDR3 sequences, 48% were seen once, and the ten largest hold 9.7%. The specimen sequenced was sorted CD4+, CD8+, or CD8+CD57+ T cells (not recorded which) from PBMCs. These receptors were collected from a human donor with aplastic anemia. The CDR3 runs from the conserved cysteine through the conserved F or W. The D gene is left open where the match is weak. Not every row has a clone size; where given, it reads once, few, many or a size class.

j_gene | v_gene | d_gene | abundance | len | CDR3nt | CDR3aa
TRBJ1-5 | TRBV10-3 | TRBD1 | - | 15 | TGTGCCATCAGTGAGTTCAGTCAGGGGGATCAGCCCCAGCATTTT | CAISEFSQGDQPQHF
TRBJ2-6 | TRBV12-3/TRBV12-4 | - | many | 15 | TGTGCCAGCAGTTTTCGGCCCTCTGGGGCCAACGTCCTGACTTTC | CASSFRPSGANVLTF
TRBJ2-2 | TRBV6-5 | - | - | 13 | TGTGCCAGCGGTTACGACGGGACCGGGGAGCTGTTTTTT | CASGYDGTGELFF
TRBJ1-2 | TRBV5-1 | - | - | 14 | TGCGCCAGCAGCCAGGGACAACCCTTGGGTGGCTACACCTTC | CASSQGQPLGGYTF
TRBJ1-2 | TRBV29-1 | TRBD1 | - | 16 | TGCAGCGTCCCCGGGACAGGGGGCCTAGCTAACTATGGCTACACCTTC | CSVPGTGGLANYGYTF
TRBJ2-7 | TRBV6-1 | - | many | 11 | TGTGCCAGCGGCCCCCAAGGTCCGTGGTACTTC | CASGPQGPWYF
TRBJ1-1 | TRBV7-2 | - | - | 13 | TGTGCCAGCAGCCGAACCGTGAACACTGAAGCTTTCTTT | CASSRTVNTEAFF
TRBJ2-1 | TRBV27 | - | many | 14 | TGTGCCAGCAGTACTTCCCCGTCCTACAATGAGCAGTTCTTC | CASSTSPSYNEQFF
TRBJ1-5 | TRBV7-9 | - | - | 14 | TGTGCCAGCAGCTTACCAGGGAACGGTCAGCCCCAGCATTTT | CASSLPGNGQPQHF
TRBJ2-2 | TRBV29-1 | TRBD1 | - | 17 | TGCAGCGTTGACGTGACCGGGACAGGGGCCTCCGCCGGGGAGCTGTTTTTT | CSVDVTGTGASAGELFF
TRBJ2-1 | TRBV15 | - | few | 14 | TGTGCCACCAGCAGCAGACAGGTCTTCAATGAGCAGTTCTTC | CATSSRQVFNEQFF
TRBJ1-2 | TRBV29-1 | TRBD1 | - | 16 | TGCAGAGATAGCCGAGAGGACAGGGGGGAACCTAGTGGCTACACCTTC | CRDSREDRGEPSGYTF
TRBJ2-7 | TRBV24-1 | - | - | 8 | TGTGCCACCTACGAGCAGTACTTC | CATYEQYF
TRBJ2-7 | TRBV29-1 | TRBD1 | - | 12 | TGCAGCGTCAGACAGGGGGCAGGGGAGCAGTACTTC | CSVRQGAGEQYF
TRBJ2-7 | TRBV15 | - | - | 16 | TGTGCCACCAGCAGAGAGGGAGGGGGCGCTTCGCTCGAGCAGTACTTC | CATSREGGGASLEQYF
TRBJ2-5 | TRBV7-2 | - | - | 13 | TGTGCCAGCAGCCCCGCCCGGGCAGAGACCCAGTACTTC | CASSPARAETQYF
TRBJ1-2 | TRBV9 | - | - | 16 | TGTGCCAGCAGCGTAGGGTTGAGGACAGATAACTATGGCTACACCTTC | CASSVGLRTDNYGYTF
TRBJ1-5 | TRBV7-3 | TRBD1 | - | 15 | TGTGCCAGCAGCAGGACAGGGGCCAAAAATCAGCCCCAGCATTTT | CASSRTGAKNQPQHF
TRBJ2-7 | TRBV19 | - | - | 13 | TGTGCCAGTAGTAACAGGGTGGCCTACGAGCAGTACTTC | CASSNRVAYEQYF
TRBJ1-5 | TRBV2 | - | - | 14 | TGTGCCAGCAGTGTTTCTGTTAGCAATCAGCCCCAGCATTTT | CASSVSVSNQPQHF
TRBJ1-6 | TRBV30 | - | few | 17 | TGTGCCTGGAGTCGAGGGCGCCCAAGCCTCTATAATTCACCCCTCCACTTT | CAWSRGRPSLYNSPLHF
TRBJ1-5 | TRBV4-3 | - | once | 14 | TGCGCCAGCAGCAAAGGGGGGGGGAATCAGCCCCAGCATTTT | CASSKGGGNQPQHF
TRBJ2-2 | TRBV25-1 | TRBD1 | many | 14 | TGTGCCAGCAGTGAGGACAGGGACACCGGGGAGCTGTTTTTT | CASSEDRDTGELFF
TRBJ2-2 | TRBV29-1 | TRBD2 | - | 13 | TGCAGCGCTGTAGCGGGGAACACCGGGGAGCTGTTTTTT | CSAVAGNTGELFF
TRBJ2-3 | TRBV24-1 | TRBD2 | - | 18 | TGTGCCACCAGTGATTTGCGGGGGACTAGCGCGAACACAGATACGCAGTATTTT | CATSDLRGTSANTDTQYF
TRBJ2-2 | TRBV10-3 | - | - | 16 | TGTGCCAGCAGTGAAAATCCGGGAATAGGCACCGGGGAGCTGTTTTTT | CASSENPGIGTGELFF
TRBJ1-2 | TRBV5-1 | - | many | 14 | TGCGCCAGCAGCTTGGGCACCGTGAACTATGGCTACACCTTC | CASSLGTVNYGYTF
TRBJ2-4 | TRBV20-1 | - | few | 12 | TGCAGTGCTAGTAGGACACTTGGGATTCAGTACTTC | CSASRTLGIQYF
TRBJ1-1 | TRBV15 | TRBD1 | many | 14 | TGTGCCACCAGCAGAGGGTCACAGGGGACTGAAGCTTTCTTT | CATSRGSQGTEAFF
TRBJ2-5 | TRBV4-1 | - | - | 13 | TGCGCCAGCAGCCACGGTGTTCGGGAGACCCAGTACTTC | CASSHGVRETQYF
TRBJ2-5 | TRBV7-3 | - | - | 13 | TGTGCCAGCAGCTTGGGCCCCGCGGAGACCCAGTACTTC | CASSLGPAETQYF
TRBJ2-1 | TRBV29-1 | - | - | 15 | TGCAGCGGCCATACGGAGGGCTTATCCTACAATGAGCAGTTCTTC | CSGHTEGLSYNEQFF
TRBJ1-2 | TRBV29-1 | - | - | 12 | TGCAGCGTCGCACTAGCGGGGTGGGGGGACTCCTTC | CSVALAGWGDSF
TRBJ1-6 | TRBV25-1 | TRBD1 | few | 15 | TGTGCCAGCAGTGGATTACGGGACAGGGAATCACCCCTCCACTTT | CASSGLRDRESPLHF
TRBJ1-6 | TRBV7-9 | TRBD1 | - | 15 | TGTGCCAGCAGCTTAGGAACAGGGGGGAGTTCACCCCTCCACTTT | CASSLGTGGSSPLHF
TRBJ2-5 | TRBV11-2 | - | - | 13 | TGTGCCAGCAGTAGAATGGCAGAAGAGACCCCGTACTTC | CASSRMAEETPYF
TRBJ2-5 | TRBV20-1 | - | many | 14 | TGCAGTGCTAGAGATCCGGACTGGCAAGAGACCCAGTACTTC | CSARDPDWQETQYF
TRBJ1-2 | TRBV5-8 | TRBD1 | - | 15 | TGTGCCAGCAGCCCGGATGGACAGGGAAACTATGGCTACACCTTC | CASSPDGQGNYGYTF
TRBJ2-2 | TRBV20-1 | TRBD2 | many | 15 | TGCAGTGCTAGGAGGGCGGGAGCGAACACCGGGGAGCTGTTTTTT | CSARRAGANTGELFF
TRBJ1-5 | TRBV9 | - | many | 15 | TGTGCCAGCAGCGTAGAGGGCAGGGCTAATCAGCCCCAGCATTTT | CASSVEGRANQPQHF
TRBJ2-7 | TRBV7-8 | - | - | 16 | TGTGCCAGCAGCTTCTGGGCTGTGGGCAGGGCGTACGAGCAGTACTTC | CASSFWAVGRAYEQYF
TRBJ2-7 | TRBV28 | TRBD2 | - | 14 | TGTGCCAGCACCCCTGTCGGGAGGGCCCCTGGCGGTAACTTC | CASTPVGRAPGGNF
TRBJ1-1 | TRBV5-1 | - | many | 14 | TGCGCCAGCAGCATGAGCCCTGATGGAACTGAAGCTTTCTTT | CASSMSPDGTEAFF
TRBJ2-3 | TRBV7-6 | TRBD2 | once | 15 | TGTGCCAGCAGCTTCGAGCGGGGGGGCACAGATACGCAGTATTTT | CASSFERGGTDTQYF
TRBJ1-6 | TRBV9 | - | many | 15 | TGTGCCAGCAGCGTAGCCCTACAACGTAATTCACCCCTCCACTTT | CASSVALQRNSPLHF
TRBJ2-7 | TRBV10-3 | - | - | 11 | TGTGCCGTCCAGGGCTTCGACGAGCAGTACTTC | CAVQGFDEQYF
TRBJ2-5 | TRBV7-8 | - | - | 14 | TGTGCCAGCAGCTTAGCTCGGGGGGCAGAGACCCAGTACTTC | CASSLARGAETQYF
TRBJ2-3 | TRBV11-1 | TRBD1 | many | 20 | TGTGCCAGCAGCTTAATATTCGATCGGTGGACTGAGGGGGCAGGGGATACGCAGTATTTT | CASSLIFDRWTEGAGDTQYF
TRBJ2-7 | TRBV29-1 | TRBD1 | - | 13 | TGCAGCGTCCTTCTGACAGGGGAGTCCGAGCAGTACTTC | CSVLLTGESEQYF
TRBJ2-7 | TRBV2 | - | - | 14 | TGTGCCAGCACCCAAGGAGCAGGCTCCTACGAGCAGTACTTC | CASTQGAGSYEQYF
TRBJ2-7 | TRBV6-2/TRBV6-3 | - | - | 13 | TGTGCCAGCAGATTTTCCCCAAACTACGAGCAGTACTTC | CASRFSPNYEQYF
TRBJ2-1 | TRBV5-1 | - | many | 16 | TGCGCCAGCAGTAGTAGACCGAGAGAGTCCTACAATGAGCAGTTCTTC | CASSSRPRESYNEQFF
TRBJ1-1 | TRBV19 | - | - | 13 | TGTGCCAGTAGTGAACCCATGAACACTGAAGCTTTCTTT | CASSEPMNTEAFF
TRBJ2-1 | TRBV20-1 | TRBD1 | once | 14 | TGCAGTGCTAGAGGGGACAGGGGTATCAATGAGCAGTTCTTC | CSARGDRGINEQFF
TRBJ1-5 | TRBV5-4 | - | many | 13 | TGTGCCAGCAGCTTGGAGCGCAATCAGCCCCAGCATTTT | CASSLERNQPQHF
TRBJ1-2 | TRBV24-1 | - | many | 13 | TGTGCCACCAGTAAGGGGCTCAACTATGGCTACACCTTC | CATSKGLNYGYTF
TRBJ2-2 | TRBV6-5 | TRBD2 | - | 17 | TGTGCCAGCAGTTCCCCGGGACTAGCGGGAGTTGTCGGGGAGCTGTTTTTT | CASSSPGLAGVVGELFF
TRBJ1-6 | TRBV11-1 | - | - | 16 | TGTGCCAGCAGCAGAGGGGCTTCAGGGAATAATTCACCCCTCCACTTT | CASSRGASGNNSPLHF
TRBJ2-1 | TRBV5-4 | - | many | 15 | TGTGCCACCACCGGGCGACCCAGCTCCTACAATGAGCAGTTCTTC | CATTGRPSSYNEQFF